This is a list of T cell receptor beta chains from one sample in a study of shared clonotypes between healthy human individuals. The table came from immunoSEQ multiplex PCR; TCRdb's copy has only in-frame clones and leaves some out. The profile shows millions of clones, over 85% of them singletons. The sequenced sample was naive CD4+ T cells from PBMCs. The receptors shown here come from a young man in good health. Some clones in this sample may be carry-over from other donors' samples. CDR3s leave out the opening cysteine and the closing phenylalanine or tryptophan. Each record gives: J gene, CDR3 length, V gene, CDR3 protein.

J: TRBJ1-2
length: 11
V: TRBV7-2
CDR3: ASSLGQGYGYT

J: TRBJ2-2
length: 14
V: TRBV27
CDR3: ASSSNRQGRSRELF

J: TRBJ2-6
length: 13
V: TRBV19
CDR3: ASSGQASGANVLT

J: TRBJ2-1
length: 14
V: TRBV7-3
CDR3: ASSLGASGSLYEQF

J: TRBJ2-1
length: 14
V: TRBV12-5
CDR3: ASGLFPPGSNDEQF

J: TRBJ2-1
length: 11
V: TRBV28
CDR3: ASSVTSYNEQF

J: TRBJ2-2
length: 15
V: TRBV9
CDR3: ASSLRGQGLFTGELF

J: TRBJ1-1
length: 12
V: TRBV27
CDR3: ASSATGRFHEAF

J: TRBJ1-1
length: 14
V: TRBV5-1
CDR3: ASSPEDRGWNTEAF

J: TRBJ2-3
length: 13
V: TRBV5-1
CDR3: ASSLGGSGTDTQY

J: TRBJ2-1
length: 12
V: TRBV5-4
CDR3: ASSLRLAGDEQF

J: TRBJ2-7
length: 12
V: TRBV2
CDR3: ASSEDGLSYEQY

J: TRBJ2-3
length: 11
V: TRBV11-3
CDR3: ASSLRGSDTQY

J: TRBJ1-5
length: 13
V: TRBV2
CDR3: ASRDRDRETQPQH

J: TRBJ1-5
length: 12
V: TRBV11-2
CDR3: ASSRDGRVGPQH

J: TRBJ1-2
length: 13
V: TRBV7-3
CDR3: ASSLDHHYGYGYT

J: TRBJ2-7
length: 12
V: TRBV19
CDR3: ASSIVTGGYEQY

J: TRBJ1-5
length: 11
V: TRBV30
CDR3: AWSRDSNQPQH

J: TRBJ2-7
length: 13
V: TRBV30
CDR3: AWSTLAGLSYEQY

J: TRBJ1-1
length: 12
V: TRBV28
CDR3: ASSPGGEVTEAF

J: TRBJ2-7
length: 13
V: TRBV7-2
CDR3: ASSLWEGQSYEQY

J: TRBJ1-4
length: 11
V: TRBV5-1
CDR3: ASSLATNEKLF

J: TRBJ1-5
length: 10
V: TRBV6-5
CDR3: ASSFSGQPQH

J: TRBJ2-2
length: 13
V: TRBV4-1
CDR3: ASSQEGPRAGELF

J: TRBJ2-7
length: 10
V: TRBV6-1
CDR3: ASSPVVYEQY

J: TRBJ1-5
length: 14
V: TRBV28
CDR3: ASTRPAQYSNQPQH

J: TRBJ2-7
length: 15
V: TRBV30
CDR3: AWSLIRGSRSSYEQY

J: NA
length: 11
V: TRBV29-1
CDR3: SVVRAGSYEQY

J: TRBJ2-5
length: 8
V: TRBV11-2
CDR3: ASSLSGQY

J: TRBJ2-2
length: 10
V: TRBV30
CDR3: AWSPVAGELF

J: TRBJ2-3
length: 13
V: TRBV6-5
CDR3: ASSYNRVSTDTQY

J: TRBJ2-1
length: 14
V: TRBV9
CDR3: ASSPTTAGERNEQF

J: TRBJ2-3
length: 12
V: TRBV29-1
CDR3: SARTSGSLDTQY

J: TRBJ2-1
length: 15
V: TRBV7-2
CDR3: ASSLRSSQNSYNEQF

J: TRBJ2-1
length: 14
V: TRBV1
CDR3: TSTQRTSGIYNEQF

J: TRBJ1-1
length: 12
V: TRBV2
CDR3: ASRETIYGTEAF

J: TRBJ2-1
length: 12
V: TRBV18
CDR3: ASSPIRTNNEQF

J: TRBJ1-2
length: 13
V: TRBV4-1
CDR3: ASSHQGQGGWGYT

J: TRBJ2-7
length: 12
V: TRBV7-6
CDR3: ASSRTSGSYEQY

J: TRBJ1-4
length: 11
V: TRBV2
CDR3: ASSSERGEKLF

J: TRBJ1-4
length: 15
V: TRBV7-8
CDR3: ASSLASAGGGRGKLF

J: TRBJ2-1
length: 13
V: TRBV28
CDR3: ASSLLTSGNNEQF

J: TRBJ2-5
length: 11
V: TRBV5-1
CDR3: ASSITGEETQY

J: TRBJ2-3
length: 14
V: TRBV10-1
CDR3: ASSEVAGEDLDTQY

J: TRBJ1-1
length: 12
V: TRBV5-1
CDR3: ASSLGSGNTEAF

J: TRBJ1-2
length: 9
V: TRBV20-1
CDR3: ITGGYYGYT

J: TRBJ1-2
length: 16
V: TRBV5-8
CDR3: ASSVILPGQEALYGYT

J: TRBJ2-7
length: 12
V: TRBV4-3
CDR3: ASSQTKGEDEQY

J: TRBJ2-1
length: 14
V: TRBV10-1
CDR3: ASSVFRASGSSEQF

J: TRBJ2-2
length: 14
V: TRBV15
CDR3: ATSRGLAGRVGELF

J: TRBJ1-2
length: 11
V: TRBV27
CDR3: ASSLGQNYGYT

J: TRBJ2-5
length: 15
V: TRBV7-8
CDR3: ASSSLRGTSGMETQY

J: TRBJ1-1
length: 12
V: TRBV11-2
CDR3: ASSLVRMNTEAF

J: TRBJ1-2
length: 12
V: TRBV28
CDR3: ASSFPGARNGYT

J: TRBJ1-1
length: 11
V: TRBV6-5
CDR3: ASRDRGGTEAF

J: TRBJ2-1
length: 8
V: TRBV20-1
CDR3: SAQYNEQF

J: TRBJ2-2
length: 12
V: TRBV2
CDR3: ASKGTGNTGELF

J: TRBJ2-1
length: 13
V: TRBV5-1
CDR3: ASSWVMGGYNEQF

J: TRBJ2-3
length: 16
V: TRBV10-3
CDR3: AISESPQDYTFTDTQY

J: TRBJ1-1
length: 12
V: TRBV6-1
CDR3: ASSELRGNTEAF